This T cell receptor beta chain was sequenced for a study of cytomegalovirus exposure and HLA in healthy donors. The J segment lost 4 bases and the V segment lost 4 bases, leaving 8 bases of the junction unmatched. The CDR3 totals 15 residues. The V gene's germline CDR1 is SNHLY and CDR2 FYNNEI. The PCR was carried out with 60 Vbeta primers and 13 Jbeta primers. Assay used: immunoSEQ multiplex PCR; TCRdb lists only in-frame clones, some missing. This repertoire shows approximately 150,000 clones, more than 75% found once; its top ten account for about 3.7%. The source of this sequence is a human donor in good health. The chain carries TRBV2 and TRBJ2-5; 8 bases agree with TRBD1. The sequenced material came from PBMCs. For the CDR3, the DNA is TGTGCCAGCAGTGTCGGAGCAGGGGGCGGAGAGACCCAGTACTTC. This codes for CASSVGAGGGETQYF.